Sequencing of this T cell receptor beta chain was carried out in a study of blood T cell repertoires in COVID-19. Across the study: The study counted Cohort 3 donors as recovered given two negative PCRs, clearance, or symptom resolution. Some COVID-19 samples were acute and others convalescent; all came from the United States, Italy and Spain.

CDR3 size: 13 residues. V was pared by 2 bases and J by 5 bases, with 9 bases between. On this clone itself: Distinct nucleotide sequences in the sample also encode this CDR3.

The age range of participants was about 18 to 90 years, with residence in more than 20 US areas. Sequencing used immunoSEQ multiplex PCR; TCRdb keeps in-frame clones, though not all of them. This table holds approximately 190,000 clones, 70% to 90% found once. The sample consisted of PBMCs or T cells enriched from blood (not recorded which). The chain has TRBV12-3 or TRBV12-4 and TRBJ2-5; possible D gene TRBD2, 5 bases. The clonotype comes from a woman in her thirties or forties in a cohort exposed to, infected with or recovered from COVID-19 (not recorded which). The CDR3 sequence is CASSLLAGETQYF. CDR3 nucleotide sequence: TGTGCCAGCAGTTTACTGGCGGGCGAGACCCAGTACTTC.